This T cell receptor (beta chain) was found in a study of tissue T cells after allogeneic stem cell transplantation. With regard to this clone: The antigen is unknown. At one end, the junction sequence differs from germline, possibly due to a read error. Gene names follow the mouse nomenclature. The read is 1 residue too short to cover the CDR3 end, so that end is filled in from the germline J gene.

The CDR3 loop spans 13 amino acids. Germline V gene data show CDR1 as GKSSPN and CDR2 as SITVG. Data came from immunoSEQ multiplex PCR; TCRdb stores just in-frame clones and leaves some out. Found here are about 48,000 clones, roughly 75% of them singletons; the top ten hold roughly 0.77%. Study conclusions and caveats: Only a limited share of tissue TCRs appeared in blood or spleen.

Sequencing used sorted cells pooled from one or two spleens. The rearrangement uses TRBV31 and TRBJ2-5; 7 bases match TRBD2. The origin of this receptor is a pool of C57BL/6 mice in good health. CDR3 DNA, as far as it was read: TGTGCCTGGGGTCTGGGGGACCAAGACACCCAGTAC. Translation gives CAWGLGDQDTQY. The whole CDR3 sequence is CAWGLGDQDTQYF.